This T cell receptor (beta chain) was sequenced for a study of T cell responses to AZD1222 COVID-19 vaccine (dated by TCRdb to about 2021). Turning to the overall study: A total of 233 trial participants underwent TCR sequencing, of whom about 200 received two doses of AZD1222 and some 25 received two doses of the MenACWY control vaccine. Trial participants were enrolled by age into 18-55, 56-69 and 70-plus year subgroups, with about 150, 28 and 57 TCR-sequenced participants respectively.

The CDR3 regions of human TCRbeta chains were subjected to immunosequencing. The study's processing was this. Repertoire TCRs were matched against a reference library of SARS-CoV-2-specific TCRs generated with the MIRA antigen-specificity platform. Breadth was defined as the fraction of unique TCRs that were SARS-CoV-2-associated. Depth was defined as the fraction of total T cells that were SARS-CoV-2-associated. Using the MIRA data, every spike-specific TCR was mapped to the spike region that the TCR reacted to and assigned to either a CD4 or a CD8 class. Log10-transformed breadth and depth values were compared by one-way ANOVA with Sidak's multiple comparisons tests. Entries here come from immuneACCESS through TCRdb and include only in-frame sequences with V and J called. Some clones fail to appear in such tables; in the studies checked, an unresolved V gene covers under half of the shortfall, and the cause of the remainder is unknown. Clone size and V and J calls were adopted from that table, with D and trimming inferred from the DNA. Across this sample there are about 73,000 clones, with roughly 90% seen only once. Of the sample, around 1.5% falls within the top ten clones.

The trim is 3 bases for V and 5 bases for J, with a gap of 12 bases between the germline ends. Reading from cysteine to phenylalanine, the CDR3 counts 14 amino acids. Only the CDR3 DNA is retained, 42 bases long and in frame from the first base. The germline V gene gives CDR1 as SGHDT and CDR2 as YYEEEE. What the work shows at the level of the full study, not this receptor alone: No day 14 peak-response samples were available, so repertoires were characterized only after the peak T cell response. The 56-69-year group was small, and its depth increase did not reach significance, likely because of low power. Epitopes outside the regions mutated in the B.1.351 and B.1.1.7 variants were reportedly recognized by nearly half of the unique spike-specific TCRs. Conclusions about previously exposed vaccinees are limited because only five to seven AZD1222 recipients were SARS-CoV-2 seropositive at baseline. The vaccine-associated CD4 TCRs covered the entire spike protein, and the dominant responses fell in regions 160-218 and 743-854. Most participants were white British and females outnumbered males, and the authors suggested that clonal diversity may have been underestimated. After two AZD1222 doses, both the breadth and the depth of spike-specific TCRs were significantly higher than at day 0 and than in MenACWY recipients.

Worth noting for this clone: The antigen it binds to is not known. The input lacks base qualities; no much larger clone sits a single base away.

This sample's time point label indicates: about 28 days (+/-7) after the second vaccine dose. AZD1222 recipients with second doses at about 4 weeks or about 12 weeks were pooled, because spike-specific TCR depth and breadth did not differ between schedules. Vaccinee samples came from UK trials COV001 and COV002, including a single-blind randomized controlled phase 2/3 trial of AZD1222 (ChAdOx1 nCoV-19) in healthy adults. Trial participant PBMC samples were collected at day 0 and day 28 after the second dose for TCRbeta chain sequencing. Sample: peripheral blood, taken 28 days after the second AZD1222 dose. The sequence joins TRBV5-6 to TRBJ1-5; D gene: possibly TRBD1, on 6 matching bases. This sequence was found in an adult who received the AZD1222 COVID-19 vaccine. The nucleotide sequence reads TGTGCCAGCAGCTGGGGCAGGGGCGATCAGCCCCAGCATTTT. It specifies CASSWGRGDQPQHF.